This TCR beta chain originates from a study of blood T cells in healthy people across ages. The use of a sample-barcoded 5' primer and a J-beta primer mix characterized a second PCR of 7 to 11 cycles. Using its own MiXCR run on the 5' RACE reads, TCRdb lists one record per CDR3 protein. The repertoire includes about 400,000 distinct CDR3 sequences, approximately 51% of them detected once, and 45% to 60% sits in the top ten. The sample holds many counts of this clonotype. The antigen is unknown. Study results and caveats: TCR beta diversity tracked closely with naive T cell percentage. Because sorting was not performed, PBMCs prevented conclusive naive versus antigen-experienced comparison.

The sequenced sample was blood. The TCR comes from a man in his 60s in good health.

Written as DNA, the CDR3 is TGTGCCATCAGTGAGGCGACAGGGGGCTACGAGCAGTACTTC. Protein product: CAISEATGGYEQYF. V is TRBV10-3 and J is TRBJ2-7; 9 positions match TRBD1. V was pared by 2 bases and J by 3 bases, with 2 bases of the junction left unmatched. In germline, CDR1 is ENHRY, CDR2 SYGVKD. The CDR3 length is 14 residues.